The clone carrying this TCR beta chain was seen more than once but under ten times. Construction of TCR beta libraries relied on iRepertoire HTBI primers and on Arm-PCR targeting CDR3 regions. MiXCR, run by TCRdb on the multiplex PCR reads, gives a single entry per CDR3 protein. Of about 620,000 distinct CDR3 sequences listed, 15% to 20% are singletons. Time point described: newly diagnosed GD, antithyroid drugs for less than 3 months. After RNA was extracted from PBMCs, the TCR library was made from it. This specimen comes from a study of regulatory T cells in long-lasting Graves disease. Germline trimming cut 6 bases from V and 6 bases from J; bases unmatched to any gene: 3. Germline V lookup: CDR1 KGHSH, CDR2 LQKENI. The CDR3 has 13 amino acids. The same specimen was also included in a second study, on T cells in Graves' hyperthyroidism and ophthalmopathy. That work states: Each patient was aged 18 to 65 and had newly diagnosed hyperthyroidism of under 2 months' duration. Most thyroid clonotypes expanded above 0.001 appeared in blood too.

The J gene is TRBJ2-7, the V gene TRBV18, with 12 positions matching TRBD2. The TCR sequence derives from a woman aged 30 to 39 with Graves disease. Material: peripheral blood mononuclear cells (PBMCs), obtained at new diagnosis, from a patient treated with antithyroid drugs. The CDR3 spells CASSGLAGPEQYF. In DNA, the CDR3 is TGTGCCAGCTCTGGACTAGCGGGACCCGAGCAGTACTTC.